Listed here is a single T cell receptor beta chain. Its target is not known. The data originate from a study of Ad26.COV2.S vaccination and SARS-CoV-2 variants. With V trimmed by 2 bases and J by 13 bases, 12 bases remained unmatched. This CDR3 is 14 amino acids long. Germline V gene lookup returns CDR1 LNHDA and CDR2 SQIVND (reference sequence). Here immunoSEQ multiplex PCR was the method, and the copy in TCRdb shows in-frame clones only, minus some. The sample has some 350,000 clones, 92% seen once. Notes on the study in general: Following vaccination, spike-specific CD8+ and CD4+ T cell responses reportedly exhibited substantial breadth.

The TCR sequence derives from a human donor who had recovered from COVID-19. The chain uses TRBV19 and TRBJ1-1; 8 nucleotides align to TRBD1. The specimen comprised peripheral blood, sampled after recovery from COVID-19. CDR3 DNA: TGTGCCAGTAGTATATACCCCCTTGGACAGGGTTTTTTCTTT. It translates to CASSIYPLGQGFFF.